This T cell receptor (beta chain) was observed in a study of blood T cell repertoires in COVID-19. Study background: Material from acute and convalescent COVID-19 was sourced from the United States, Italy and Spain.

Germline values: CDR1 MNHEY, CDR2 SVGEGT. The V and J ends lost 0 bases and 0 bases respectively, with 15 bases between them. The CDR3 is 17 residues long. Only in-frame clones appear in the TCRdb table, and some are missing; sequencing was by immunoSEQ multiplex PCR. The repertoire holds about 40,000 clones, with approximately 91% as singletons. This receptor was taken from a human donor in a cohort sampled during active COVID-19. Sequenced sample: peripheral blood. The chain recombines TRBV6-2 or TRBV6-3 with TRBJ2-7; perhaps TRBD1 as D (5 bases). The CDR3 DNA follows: TGTGCCAGCAGTTACTCCCACAGGCTCCCGAGCTCCTACGAGCAGTACTTC. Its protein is CASSYSHRLPSSYEQYF.